A selection of T cell receptor beta chains follows, all from one sample in a study of cytomegalovirus exposure and HLA in healthy donors. Repertoires were generated with immunoSEQ multiplex PCR, while TCRdb's copy carries only in-frame clones and drops some. The table shows about 160,000 clones, with 75% to 90% occurring only once. Sample: PBMCs. All receptors come from a man aged 25 to 40 in good health and CMV-seronegative. Each CDR3 is given with its conserved first and last residue. A D gene is named only where the DNA matches it firmly. The size field is filled for only some rows; it gives once, few, many or a size class.

v_gene,j_gene,abundance,d_gene,CDR3nt,CDR3aa
TRBV5-1,TRBJ1-6,-,-,TGCGCCAGCAGCTTGGGCAGGGAGGAATCACCCCTCCACTTT,CASSLGREESPLHF
TRBV19,TRBJ2-1,-,-,TGTGCCAGTAGTATGTATCCTATCTACAATGAGCAGTTCTTC,CASSMYPIYNEQFF
TRBV6-1,TRBJ1-1,few,-,TGTGCCAGCACGGTACTGAACACTGAAGCTTTCTTT,CASTVLNTEAFF
TRBV7-3,TRBJ2-3,-,-,TGTGCCAGCAGCTTAAAGGGGGACCACACAGATACGCAGTATTTT,CASSLKGDHTDTQYF
TRBV7-3,TRBJ2-1,-,-,TGTGCCAGCAGCTTAAACACAGGAATGATTTACAATGAGCAGTTCTTC,CASSLNTGMIYNEQFF
TRBV4-3,TRBJ2-3,-,TRBD2,TGCGCCAGCAGCCAAGATCTAGCGGGGGCTAGCACAGATACGCAGTATTTT,CASSQDLAGASTDTQYF
TRBV7-9,TRBJ2-2,-,TRBD1,TGTGCCAGCAGCTCCACCGGGGGACAGGTACACACCGGGGAGCTGTTTTTT,CASSSTGGQVHTGELFF
TRBV30,TRBJ1-4,-,TRBD1,TGTGCCTGGACCTCGGGACAGGGAGTCGAAATGTTTTTT,CAWTSGQGVEMFF
TRBV28,TRBJ1-5,-,-,TGTGCCAGCAGTTTGGGGAGAGACACCTATAGCAATCAGCCCCAGCATTTT,CASSLGRDTYSNQPQHF
TRBV6-1,TRBJ2-7,-,TRBD1,TGTGCCAGCACCATCGTCCGGGACAGTGTGGGGGAGCAGTACTTC,CASTIVRDSVGEQYF
TRBV5-1,TRBJ1-3,-,-,TGCGCCAGCAGCTCCCGCAGGGCTGCCTCTGGAAACACCATATATTTT,CASSSRRAASGNTIYF
TRBV28,TRBJ1-3,-,-,TGTGCCAGCAGTTTACGCGGACTTGGAAACACCATATATTTT,CASSLRGLGNTIYF
TRBV2,TRBJ1-1,-,-,TGTGCCAGCAGTGAAGACGCTGACGTATCCTTGCGGGCTTTCTTT,CASSEDADVSLRAFF
TRBV9,TRBJ1-1,few,TRBD1,TGTGCCAGCAGCGTAGTTCAGGGGGCTTACACTGAAGCTTTCTTT,CASSVVQGAYTEAFF
TRBV28,TRBJ1-5,-,-,TGTGCCAGCAGTTTTGAGGGCACCAATCAGCCCCAGCATTTT,CASSFEGTNQPQHF
TRBV5-1,TRBJ2-1,-,-,TGCGCCAGCAGCTTTAGGGGTGATGAGCAGTTCTTC,CASSFRGDEQFF
TRBV30,TRBJ1-3,-,-,TGTGCCTGGAGGCGGGAGGCTGGAAACACCATATATTTT,CAWRREAGNTIYF
TRBV11-2,TRBJ1-2,once,-,TGTGCCAGCAGCCCGAGCGGGTTTGGGGGAGGTTATGGCTACACCTTC,CASSPSGFGGGYGYTF
TRBV29-1,TRBJ2-5,few,TRBD1,TGCAGCGTTGATGGGAGTGGGACAGTTCATAGAGAGACCCAGTACTTC,CSVDGSGTVHRETQYF
TRBV5-3,TRBJ1-3,-,TRBD1,TGTGCCAGAAGCTTCGGGACAGGGGTAGGAAACACCATATATTTT,CARSFGTGVGNTIYF
TRBV2,TRBJ2-7,few,-,TGTGCCAGCGGTACCAGACAGCGCGCAAGCGAGCAGTACTTC,CASGTRQRASEQYF
TRBV27,TRBJ2-5,-,TRBD2,TGTGCCAGCAGCAGGAGACTAGCGGCTACGGGTGAGACCCAGTACTTC,CASSRRLAATGETQYF
TRBV6-4,TRBJ2-1,-,TRBD2,TGTGCCAGCAGTGACGAACTAGCGGGGGGTGAGCAGTTCTTC,CASSDELAGGEQFF
TRBV5-6,TRBJ1-2,-,-,TGTGCCAGCAGCTCCCAGGGGTACGGCTACACCTTC,CASSSQGYGYTF
TRBV13,TRBJ2-3,-,-,TGTGCCAGCAGCTCCCCCGGTGAGCTCGCCGGCACAGATACGCAGTATTTT,CASSSPGELAGTDTQYF
TRBV2,TRBJ2-1,-,TRBD2,TGTGCCAGCGGGGCGGCACTAGCGGGAGAGACCAGCTACAATGAGCAGTTCTTC,CASGAALAGETSYNEQFF
TRBV7-9,TRBJ2-7,-,TRBD1,TGTGCCAGCAGCTTAAGGTTTGGAGAACAGGGGGCGCCCTACGAGCAGTACTTC,CASSLRFGEQGAPYEQYF
TRBV19,TRBJ1-2,-,-,TGTGCCAGTAAATGGGGCCGGGACTATGGCTACACCTTC,CASKWGRDYGYTF
TRBV4-1,TRBJ2-1,few,TRBD2,TGCGCCAGCAGCCCCGGACTAGCGCTTTCCTACAATGAGCAGTTCTTC,CASSPGLALSYNEQFF
TRBV6-6,TRBJ1-2,-,TRBD1,TGTGCCAGCAGTCGAGGTCAGGGGGCGATCGCTGGTGGCTACACCTTC,CASSRGQGAIAGGYTF
TRBV9,TRBJ2-3,once,TRBD2,TGTGCCAGCAGCGTCTGGGGGACTAGCGGGAGTACAGATACGCAGTATTTT,CASSVWGTSGSTDTQYF
TRBV5-1,TRBJ2-1,-,TRBD1,TGCGCCAGCAGCTTGGCCGGCCAGGGGGCTTATGATGAGCAGTTCTTC,CASSLAGQGAYDEQFF
TRBV28,TRBJ2-7,-,-,TGTGCCAGCAGTCCGAGCAGGGGTCTCTCCTACGAGCAGTACTTC,CASSPSRGLSYEQYF
TRBV10-3,TRBJ2-3,-,-,TGTGCCATCAAACGGGAGACAGATACGCAGTATTTT,CAIKRETDTQYF
TRBV27,TRBJ2-6,-,-,TGTGCCAGCAGTTTTGGGTACAGTGCCTTCTCTGGGGCCAACGTCCTGACTTTC,CASSFGYSAFSGANVLTF
TRBV5-1,TRBJ2-7,-,-,TGCGCCAGCAGTCCAGGCAGGGGCTACTCCTACGAGCAGTACTTC,CASSPGRGYSYEQYF
TRBV30,TRBJ1-1,-,-,TGTGCCTGGAGGGGGCTCTCGAACACTGAAGCTTTCTTT,CAWRGLSNTEAFF
TRBV7-2,TRBJ2-7,few,-,TGTGCCAGCAGCTTAGCCTTCCTTAACGAGCAGTACTTC,CASSLAFLNEQYF
TRBV7-8,TRBJ2-4,-,-,TGTGCCAGCAGCTTAAGGGGAAACATTCAGTACTTC,CASSLRGNIQYF
TRBV12-5,TRBJ2-1,few,-,TGTGCTAGTGGCCCTAATTACAATGAGCAGTTCTTC,CASGPNYNEQFF
TRBV9,TRBJ2-7,-,-,TGTGCCAGCAGCGGGGGGGACGTAGGCTCCTACGAGCAGTACTTC,CASSGGDVGSYEQYF
TRBV28,TRBJ2-3,-,TRBD2,TGTGCCAGCACGCCGGGACTAGCGGCTAAACGCCTAAGCACAGATACGCAGTATTTT,CASTPGLAAKRLSTDTQYF
TRBV28,TRBJ2-2,few,-,TGTGCCAGCAGTTCTATTCGGACCGGGGAGCTGTTTTTT,CASSSIRTGELFF
TRBV28,TRBJ2-1,-,TRBD1,TGTGCCAGCACTTATATCGGGACAGGGGTTACCTACAATGAGCAGTTCTTC,CASTYIGTGVTYNEQFF
TRBV5-8,TRBJ1-5,-,TRBD1,TGTGCCAGCAGCTTGAAGGGGGCGGATCAGCCCCAGCATTTT,CASSLKGADQPQHF
TRBV2,TRBJ2-3,-,-,TGTGCCAGCATCAGGGCGGGAACGGTAGATACGCAGTATTTT,CASIRAGTVDTQYF
TRBV9,TRBJ1-3,-,-,TGTGCCAGCAGCGTAGCTACGTCGACAGGATTCTCTGGAAACACCATATATTTT,CASSVATSTGFSGNTIYF
TRBV6-5,TRBJ1-2,-,TRBD1,TGTGCCAGCAGTTACGGGACAGGGTCCTATGGCTACACCTTC,CASSYGTGSYGYTF
TRBV10-3,TRBJ2-1,-,-,TGTGCCATCAGTGAGTCCCTTAGGGGGGGGGAGCAGTTCTTC,CAISESLRGGEQFF
TRBV6-5,TRBJ2-7,-,-,TGTGCCAGCAGTTCGACAGCCTACGAGCAGTACTTC,CASSSTAYEQYF
TRBV2,TRBJ2-5,few,-,TGTGCCAGCAGTGGGGACATCCAAGAGACCCAGTACTTC,CASSGDIQETQYF
TRBV28,TRBJ2-1,-,-,TGTGCCAGCAGTTCGAAGGACTACCACTTCTTC,CASSSKDYHFF
TRBV5-4,TRBJ2-7,-,TRBD2,TGTGCCAGCAGCTTGTCGCTAGCGGGGGTCAACTACGAGCAGTACTTC,CASSLSLAGVNYEQYF
TRBV27,TRBJ2-1,-,TRBD2,TGTGCCAGCAGCCCCGGGACTAGCGGGTACCACAATGAGCAGTTCTTC,CASSPGTSGYHNEQFF
TRBV6-1,TRBJ1-5,-,TRBD1,TGTGCCAGCAACGGGGGGACAGGGAGGAGGCAGCCCCAGCATTTT,CASNGGTGRRQPQHF
TRBV27,TRBJ2-1,once,-,TGTGCCAGCAGTTTGAATACCGGGATCACGGCCTTGGATGAGCAGTTCTTC,CASSLNTGITALDEQFF
TRBV9,TRBJ1-1,-,TRBD1,TGTGCCAGCAGCCCCCGACCCGGACAGGTAAATAAGATGGACACTGAAGCTTTCTTT,CASSPRPGQVNKMDTEAFF
TRBV11-2,TRBJ1-2,-,-,TGTGCCAGCAGCTTAGCTAGCCTTGGCTACACCTTC,CASSLASLGYTF